The 11 T cell receptor beta chains listed next were all sequenced from one sample in a study of CD8+ T cells in alopecia areata. RNA was extracted and reverse transcribed into cDNA as the sequencing template. Sequencing used immunoSEQ multiplex PCR; TCRdb keeps in-frame clones, though not all of them. The table includes about 180,000 clones, 50% to 75% detected once. The treatment is: oral pan-JAK inhibitor, 5-10 mg twice daily. The sample here was CD4+ T cells sorted from blood, taken between weeks 55 and 65, from a patient treated with tofacitinib. The receptor source for this set is a human donor with alopecia areata.

The chain uses TRBV5-1 and TRBJ2-2; 8 bases map to TRBD2. The junction had 15 bases not matched to a gene; V was cut back by 1 base and J by 4 bases. Germline V gene sequence: CDR1 SGHRS, CDR2 YFSETQ. The CDR3 totals 19 residues. The CDR3 reads CASSLSRGGNDVGTGELFF. The CDR3 DNA reads as TGCGCCAGCAGCTTGTCCCGGGGGGGCAATGACGTCGGCACCGGGGAGCTGTTTTTT.

The chain uses TRBV5-1 and TRBJ2-7, with 8 bases aligning to TRBD2. The CDR3 extends over 14 amino acids. The germline gives CDR1 SGHRS, CDR2 YFSETQ. Trimming took 9 bases from V and 5 from J; bases not matched to a gene: 13. Here the CDR3 DNA reads TGCGCCAATCCTACATTCGGGACTAGTGACGAGCAGTACTTC. It specifies CANPTFGTSDEQYF.

The V call is TRBV2, the J call TRBJ2-7; 7 bases align to TRBD1. Germline assignment: CDR1 SNHLY and CDR2 FYNNEI. The CDR3 has 14 amino acids. J lost 1 base, V lost 7 bases, and 7 bases had no gene match. The CDR3 spells CASTPGQRSYEQYF. In DNA, the CDR3 is TGTGCCAGCACTCCGGGACAGAGGTCCTACGAGCAGTACTTC.

This clone came up many times. This rearrangement joins TRBV9 to TRBJ2-1; 8 bases are a match to TRBD1. J was trimmed by 2 bases and V by 4 bases; bases with no gene match: 11. The CDR3 length is 17 residues. Germline V gene sequence: CDR1 SGDLS, CDR2 YYNGEE. The CDR3 DNA follows: TGTGCCAGCAGCTACTCCCCCGGGACAGGAACCTACAATGAGCAGTTCTTC. Translated: CASSYSPGTGTYNEQFF. The full variable domain, with the rest looked up from reference TRBV9 and TRBJ2-1, is DSGVTQTPKHLITATGQRVTLRCSPRSGDLSVYWYQQSLDQGLQFLIQYYNGEERAKGNILERFSAQQFPDLHSELNLSSLELGDSALYFCASSYSPGTGTYNEQFFGPGTRLTVL.

This sequence joins TRBV7-9 and TRBJ2-5; 7 nucleotides align to TRBD1. The germline V gene encodes CDR1 SEHNR and CDR2 FQNEAQ (reference sequence). V lost 6 bases, J lost 2 bases, and 6 bases stayed unmatched. CDR3 length: 14 residues. CDR3 in DNA: TGTGCCAGCAGTTCCGGGACAGCTCAAGAGACCCAGTACTTC. Its translation is CASSSGTAQETQYF. Full variable domain (outside the CDR3, taken from reference TRBV7-9 and TRBJ2-5): DTGVSQNPRHKITKRGQNVTFRCDPISEHNRLYWYRQTLGQGPEFLTYFQNEAQLEKSRLLSDRFSAERPKGSFSTLEIQRTEQGDSAMYLCASSSGTAQETQYFGPGTRLLVL.

This sequence joins TRBV30 and TRBJ2-7; no reliable D call. Germline V gene lookup returns CDR1 GTSNPN and CDR2 SVGIG (reference sequence). This CDR3 is built from 14 residues. Trimming pared 0 bases from V and 1 base from J, leaving 10 bases between. The CDR3 bases are TGTGCCTGGAGTGTTCAGGCAGGATCCTACGAGCAGTACTTC. Translating gives CAWSVQAGSYEQYF.

The chain joins TRBV30 to TRBJ1-3; D is perhaps TRBD1 (6 bases). The V end was cut by 3 bases, the J end by 4 bases, with 16 bases between. Germline CDR1 GTSNPN, CDR2 SVGIG (reference sequence). The CDR3 length is 15 residues. CDR3 nucleotide sequence: TGTGCCTGGAGGCTCACAGGGAATTCAGGAAACACCATATATTTT. Translated, it gives CAWRLTGNSGNTIYF.

The chain links TRBV7-2 to TRBJ2-7; a weak D match, TRBD1 (5 bases). The CDR3 sequence is 11 residues long. V was shortened by 8 bases and J by 6 bases, with 11 bases between the two germline ends. Germline CDR1 and CDR2: SGHTA and FQGNSA. The CDR3 DNA is TGTGCCAGCTGGGGCGGTGTCGAGCAGTACTTC. This codes for CASWGGVEQYF.

Concerning this clone: Within the sample, other DNA sequences also encode this same CDR3. The chain employs TRBV29-1 and TRBJ1-1, with D possibly matching TRBD1 (6 bases). CDR3 size: 13 residues. V gave up 4 bases and J gave up 0 bases, with 9 bases separating them. Germline CDR1 is SQVTM and CDR2 is ANQGSEA. In DNA, the CDR3 is TGCAGCGTTGTGGGGGGCCTGAACACTGAAGCTTTCTTT. It is translated as CSVVGGLNTEAFF.

This sequence joins TRBV5-1 and TRBJ2-7; 7 bases match TRBD1. Germline loops: CDR1 SGHRS, CDR2 YFSETQ. J was trimmed by 4 bases and V by 3 bases; bases with no gene match: 19. The CDR3 consists of 18 residues. The CDR3: CASSWVTGTESFPYEQYF. The CDR3 DNA sequence: TGCGCCAGCAGCTGGGTGACCGGGACAGAAAGTTTCCCGTACGAGCAGTACTTC. Full variable domain (outside the CDR3, taken from reference TRBV5-1 and TRBJ2-7): KAGVTQTPRYLIKTRGQQVTLSCSPISGHRSVSWYQQTPGQGLQFLFEYFSETQRNKGNFPGRFSGRQFSNSRSEMNVSTLELGDSALYLCASSWVTGTESFPYEQYFGPGTRLTVT.

The chain links TRBV6-1 to TRBJ1-5, with D hard to call. Germline CDR1 MNHNS, CDR2 SASEGT. Between the trimmed V and J ends, which lost 3 bases and 1 base, there was a span of 10 bases. The CDR3 is 15 amino acids. This chain's CDR3 is CASSEPAMSNQPQHF. DNA of the CDR3: TGTGCCAGCAGTGAGCCAGCGATGAGCAATCAGCCCCAGCATTTT.